The source of this T cell receptor (beta chain) is a study of OX40 agonist ivuxolimab in advanced cancers. Remarks on this clone: The antigen remains unidentified.

The study, taken as a whole, reports: CD8+ T cells showed, on average, more clonal expansion than CD4+ cells.

CDR1 SGDLS and CDR2 YYNGEE come from the germline V gene. V lost 4 bases, J lost 4 bases, and 21 bases lay in between. The CDR3 sequence is 17 residues long. Data came from immunoSEQ multiplex PCR; TCRdb stores just in-frame clones and leaves some out. The table includes around 67,000 clones, more than 85% detected once. This specimen consisted of CD4+ or CD8+ T cells sorted from blood, obtained in a trial of the OX40 agonist ivuxolimab. The TCR was taken from an adult with an advanced solid tumor such as melanoma, head and neck, liver or kidney cancer. This chain links TRBV9 with TRBJ2-1; possibly TRBD2 for D (6 bases). CDR3 DNA sequence: TGTGCCAGCAGCACCTTCAGGAGGGGACCCCCGTACAATGAGCAGTTCTTC. Its protein product is CASSTFRRGPPYNEQFF.